The rows below give T cell receptor beta chains drawn from one sample of a study of identical twins. From the 5' RACE reads, TCRdb called clonotypes with MiXCR, one entry per CDR3 protein. Altogether 310,000 or so distinct CDR3 sequences are present, about 8.9% being singletons, with the ten largest covering roughly 2%. These data were likewise used in another study, on yellow fever vaccine responses in identical twins.

The sequencing input was memory (CD45RO+) T cells sorted from blood. These receptors were collected from a woman aged 18-29 years in good health. CDR3s include the opening cysteine and the closing phenylalanine or tryptophan. A D gene is named only where the DNA matches it firmly. The size entry is marked missing in some rows and otherwise reads once, few, many or a size class.

CDR3aa	CDR3nt	j_gene	abundance	v_gene	d_gene
CSVRTDSYEQYF	TGCAGCGTGAGGACCGATTCCTACGAGCAGTACTTC	TRBJ2-7	many	TRBV29-1	-
CSARDFTGGAEAFF	TGCAGTGCTAGAGACTTTACAGGGGGGGCTGAAGCTTTCTTT	TRBJ1-1	many	TRBV20-1	TRBD1
CASSAQGGPGELFF	TGTGCCAGCAGTGCCCAGGGGGGTCCCGGGGAGCTGTTTTTT	TRBJ2-2	few	TRBV6-1	-
CASSERGGLGNEQFF	TGTGCCAGCAGTGAAAGAGGGGGGCTTGGAAATGAGCAGTTCTTC	TRBJ2-1	-	TRBV2	-
CASSRQALQTQYF	TGCGCCAGCAGCCGTCAAGCGCTCCAGACCCAGTACTTC	TRBJ2-5	-	TRBV10-2	-
CASSFRLATYEQYF	TGTGCCAGCAGCTTCCGACTAGCTACCTACGAGCAGTACTTC	TRBJ2-7	few	TRBV5-6	TRBD2
CASSLDTDYEQYF	TGCGCCAGCAGCTTGGACACCGACTACGAGCAGTACTTC	TRBJ2-7	few	TRBV5-1	-
CASSLRDRLANVLTF	TGTGCCAGCAGCTTACGGGACAGGTTGGCCAACGTCCTGACTTTC	TRBJ2-6	many	TRBV7-8	TRBD1
CASTVRTGGTYGYTF	TGTGCCAGCACCGTTCGGACAGGGGGCACCTATGGCTACACCTTC	TRBJ1-2	many	TRBV28	TRBD1
CASSRNTGGINSPLHF	TGTGCCAGCAGTCGAAATACAGGGGGCATAAATTCACCCCTCCACTTT	TRBJ1-6	few	TRBV2	TRBD1
CASSLAQGQPYGYTF	TGTGCCAGCAGCTTAGCGCAAGGGCAGCCCTATGGCTACACCTTC	TRBJ1-2	few	TRBV7-2	-
CAIKKGTSGINTGELFF	TGTGCCATCAAAAAAGGGACTAGCGGGATAAACACCGGGGAGCTGTTTTTT	TRBJ2-2	few	TRBV10-3	TRBD2
CASSTRTGANEKLFF	TGCGCCAGCAGTACGAGGACAGGGGCTAATGAAAAACTGTTTTTT	TRBJ1-4	-	TRBV10-2	TRBD1
CASSFDRGYYEQYF	TGCGCCAGCAGCTTCGACAGGGGATACTACGAGCAGTACTTC	TRBJ2-7	many	TRBV5-1	TRBD1
CASSLRAQGSYNEQFF	TGCGCCAGCAGCTTGAGAGCACAGGGTTCCTACAATGAGCAGTTCTTC	TRBJ2-1	many	TRBV5-1	-
CASSYRDIINGELFF	TGTGCCAGCAGTTACCGGGACATAATTAATGGGGAGCTGTTTTTT	TRBJ2-2	many	TRBV12-3/TRBV12-4	-
CASSPRPGQGALSYNEQFF	TGTGCCAGCAGCCCCCGGCCGGGACAGGGGGCTTTGAGTTACAATGAGCAGTTCTTC	TRBJ2-1	few	TRBV7-6	TRBD1
CASSQGQGGDTQYF	TGTGCCAGCAGCCAAGGACAGGGAGGAGATACGCAGTATTTT	TRBJ2-3	-	TRBV4-2	-
CASSPQGQGARSYEQYF	TGTGCCAGCTCACCACAGGGACAGGGGGCGAGAAGCTACGAGCAGTACTTC	TRBJ2-7	-	TRBV18	TRBD1
CASSPPAAGAPDTQYF	TGTGCCAGCTCACCACCGGCAGCGGGAGCCCCAGATACGCAGTATTTT	TRBJ2-3	few	TRBV18	TRBD2
CSAREARAYNEQFF	TGCAGTGCTAGAGAGGCCAGAGCCTACAATGAGCAGTTCTTC	TRBJ2-1	many	TRBV20-1	-
CASSSGQGGRAEAFF	TGTGCCAGCAGCTCCGGACAGGGGGGGAGGGCTGAAGCTTTCTTT	TRBJ1-1	many	TRBV7-6	TRBD1
CATSDGPSGATGANVLTF	TGTGCCACCAGTGATGGTCCTAGCGGGGCTACTGGGGCCAACGTCCTGACTTTC	TRBJ2-6	few	TRBV24-1	TRBD2
CASSPGQKYNSPLHF	TGTGCCAGCAGCCCTGGACAGAAATATAATTCACCCCTCCACTTT	TRBJ1-6	many	TRBV3-1	-
CASSPGVSTDTQYF	TGTGCCAGCAGCCCCGGGGTTAGCACAGATACGCAGTATTTT	TRBJ2-3	-	TRBV7-2	-
CASSSVREIGEQFF	TGTGCCAGCAGCTCGGTTCGGGAGATCGGTGAGCAGTTCTTC	TRBJ2-1	many	TRBV11-2	-
CASSDRMNTEAFF	TGTGCCAGTAGTGACAGGATGAACACTGAAGCTTTCTTT	TRBJ1-1	-	TRBV19	-
CSATDRVATNEKLFF	TGCAGTGCAACTGACAGGGTGGCGACTAATGAAAAACTGTTTTTT	TRBJ1-4	-	TRBV20-1	TRBD1
CSAEAGRGGYNEQFF	TGCAGTGCTGAAGCGGGCCGTGGGGGGTACAATGAGCAGTTCTTC	TRBJ2-1	many	TRBV20-1	-
CASSRGRGLFGYTF	TGTGCCAGCAGTCGCGGCAGGGGATTGTTTGGCTACACCTTC	TRBJ1-2	few	TRBV27	-
CSARDSSSGRALDTQYF	TGCAGTGCTAGAGATTCCTCGAGCGGGAGGGCCTTAGATACGCAGTATTTT	TRBJ2-3	-	TRBV20-1	TRBD2
CASSLQGHTEAFF	TGTGCCAGCAGTTTACAAGGGCACACTGAAGCTTTCTTT	TRBJ1-1	many	TRBV12-3/TRBV12-4	-
CASRSSDAGELFF	TGTGCCAGCCGGAGTTCGGATGCCGGGGAGCTGTTTTTT	TRBJ2-2	few	TRBV2	-
CASSTGDSNTEAFF	TGTGCCAGCAGCACCGGCGATTCGAACACTGAAGCTTTCTTT	TRBJ1-1	-	TRBV7-9	-
CASSLKPQLGEQYF	TGTGCCAGCAGTTTAAAACCCCAATTAGGGGAGCAGTACTTC	TRBJ2-7	few	TRBV12-3/TRBV12-4	-
CSVEALNTEAFF	TGCAGCGTTGAGGCGTTGAACACTGAAGCTTTCTTT	TRBJ1-1	many	TRBV29-1	-
CSAKTGEADTQYF	TGCAGTGCTAAGACTGGGGAGGCAGATACGCAGTATTTT	TRBJ2-3	-	TRBV20-1	-
CASSINTYEQYF	TGTGCCAGTAGTATAAATACCTACGAGCAGTACTTC	TRBJ2-7	-	TRBV19	-
CATSESRYNEQFF	TGTGCCACCAGTGAATCACGATACAATGAGCAGTTCTTC	TRBJ2-1	many	TRBV24-1	-
CASSRTIPIF	TGTGCCAGCAGCCGGACCATTCCGATATTT	TRBJ2-3	many	TRBV12-3/TRBV12-4	-
CASSSDGSYYGYTF	TGTGCCAGCAGCTCAGACGGCAGCTACTATGGCTACACCTTC	TRBJ1-2	-	TRBV5-4	-
CASSDTGGTDTQYF	TGTGCCAGCAGTGATACTGGGGGCACAGATACGCAGTATTTT	TRBJ2-3	many	TRBV25-1	-
CSASKPSYNEQFF	TGCAGTGCCTCTAAACCATCCTACAATGAGCAGTTCTTC	TRBJ2-1	many	TRBV20-1	-
CASSLGSGRGETQYF	TGTGCCAGCAGTTTAGGCTCAGGGAGAGGAGAGACCCAGTACTTC	TRBJ2-5	many	TRBV12-3/TRBV12-4	-
CASTAPGRVGNEQFF	TGTGCCAGCACTGCACCCGGGAGGGTTGGCAATGAGCAGTTCTTC	TRBJ2-1	few	TRBV28	TRBD2
CASSLYPSGNTGELFF	TGTGCCAGCAGTTTATATCCTAGCGGGAACACCGGGGAGCTGTTTTTT	TRBJ2-2	few	TRBV28	TRBD2
CASSTRTAAGNEQFF	TGTGCCAGCAGCACTCGGACAGCGGCTGGCAATGAGCAGTTCTTC	TRBJ2-1	-	TRBV7-2	-
CASSVGGGETQYF	TGTGCCAGCAGCGTAGGGGGCGGGGAGACCCAGTACTTC	TRBJ2-5	-	TRBV9	-
CASSQGLGGGNTQYF	TGTGCCAGCAGCCAGGGACTAGGGGGGGGGAATACGCAGTATTTT	TRBJ2-3	-	TRBV7-3	TRBD2
CASSPASGAREETQYF	TGCGCCAGCAGCCCAGCCAGCGGTGCGCGTGAGGAGACCCAGTACTTC	TRBJ2-5	-	TRBV4-1	-
CASIPGTALYSPLHF	TGTGCCAGCATTCCCGGGACAGCTCTTTATTCACCCCTCCACTTT	TRBJ1-6	-	TRBV28	TRBD1